The 24 T cell receptor beta chains listed next were all sequenced from one sample in a study of T cell repertoires in cytomegalovirus infection (dated by TCRdb to between 2018 and 2021). Sequencing used an Illumina HiSeq 1500. The public reads were reanalyzed by TCRdb: fastp trimming at Q25, MiXCR alignment, in-frame beta chains only. Each record represents a unique CDR3 protein, reported with the most common genes and DNA among its rows. Counted in this sample were approximately 97,000 distinct CDR3 sequences; 16% of them appeared once. Approximately 8% of the sample is held by the ten biggest clonotypes. The sample consisted of PBMCs. These receptors were taken from a human donor in good health (CMV status not recorded). Some clones in this sample may be carry-over from other donors' samples.

The rearrangement joins TRBV3-1 to TRBJ1-4; possible D gene TRBD1, 5 bases. The CDR3 consists of 15 residues. The germline V gene encodes CDR1 LGHDT and CDR2 YNNKEL (reference sequence). V gave up 1 base and J gave up 8 bases, with 14 bases separating them. CDR3 DNA: TGTGCCAGCAGCCAAGCAGACCGGGGGAACGAAAAACTGTTTTTT. Amino acid sequence: CASSQADRGNEKLFF. Based on the CDR3 plus reference TRBV3-1 and TRBJ1-4, the full variable domain is DTAVSQTPKYLVTQMGNDKSIKCEQNLGHDTMYWYKQDSKKFLKIMFSYNNKELIINETVPNRFSPKSPDKAHLNLHINSLELGDSAVYFCASSQADRGNEKLFFGSGTQLSVL.

Only a few counts were recorded for this clonotype. J is TRBJ2-7 and V is TRBV7-4; D not certain. CDR1 SGHVT and CDR2 SQSDAQ come from the germline V gene. This CDR3 has 14 residues. The germline V and J ends were trimmed by 1 base and 2 bases, with 9 bases remaining between them. The CDR3 DNA reads as TGTGCCAGCAGCTTAGTAGGCGAGACCTACGAGCAGTACTTC. The encoded protein is CASSLVGETYEQYF.

This clonotype was recorded many times. The J gene is TRBJ1-1, the V gene TRBV11-2, with D tentatively TRBD1 (6 bases). This CDR3 comprises 12 residues. The germline V gene encodes CDR1 SGHAT and CDR2 FQNNGV. V lost 4 bases and J lost 6, with 9 bases in between. CDR3: CASSSQGPEAFF. The CDR3 bases are TGTGCCAGCAGCTCACAGGGCCCTGAAGCTTTCTTT.

This rearrangement joins TRBV5-5 to TRBJ1-1; D gene unclear. The CDR3 sequence is 14 residues long. V lost 3 bases, J lost 0 bases, and 9 bases lay in between. Germline CDR1 and CDR2: SGHKS and YYEKEE (reference sequence). The CDR3 bases are TGTGCCAGCAGCTCCAGACGTATGAACACTGAAGCTTTCTTT. This encodes CASSSRRMNTEAFF.

In its sample, this clonotype was seen many times. The chain couples TRBV5-6 to TRBJ2-1, with 9 nucleotides matching TRBD1. There are 16 residues in the CDR3. Germline V gene lookup returns CDR1 SGHDT and CDR2 YYEEEE. The ends lost 4 bases at V and 4 bases at J; junction bases unmatched: 9. The CDR3 here is CASSIRTGDKYNEQFF. The DNA of the CDR3 is TGTGCCAGCAGCATAAGGACAGGGGATAAGTACAATGAGCAGTTCTTC.

This clonotype was recorded at least ten times. The J gene is TRBJ1-5, the V gene TRBV7-2, with 7 bases fitting TRBD1. This CDR3 is built from 16 residues. Per the germline V gene, CDR1 is SGHTA and CDR2 is FQGNSA. With V trimmed by 1 base and J by 3 bases, 6 bases remained unmatched. CDR3 nucleotide sequence: TGTGCCAGCAGCTTAGGACAGGGCCGGCCCAATCAGCCCCAGCATTTT. It codes for CASSLGQGRPNQPQHF.

The rearrangement joins TRBV20-1 to TRBJ2-5; TRBD2 aligns across 10 bases. V lost 0 bases and J lost 3; bases outside the gene matches: 4. This CDR3 comprises 15 residues. Germline V gene lookup returns CDR1 DFQATT and CDR2 SNEGSKA (reference sequence). The CDR3 region is CSARDIAGGEETQYF. As DNA, the CDR3 is TGCAGTGCTAGAGACATAGCGGGGGGCGAAGAGACCCAGTACTTC.

This chain connects TRBV2 to TRBJ2-1; D may match TRBD1 or TRBD2 (5 bases each). The germline V gene has CDR1 SNHLY and CDR2 FYNNEI. The CDR3 extends over 12 amino acids. V was shortened by 8 bases and J by 9 bases, with 14 bases between the two germline ends. CDR3 bases: TGTGCCAGCCGGGACGTCGAAGCTGAGCAGTTCTTC. It specifies CASRDVEAEQFF.

In this sample, this clonotype turned up many times. V usage is TRBV7-8 and J usage is TRBJ2-6; TRBD1 is a possible D gene (6 bases). Germline V gene sequence: CDR1 SGHVS, CDR2 FQNEAQ. The V end lost 4 bases, the J end lost 1 base, and 23 bases lay between the germline ends. This CDR3 comprises 20 residues. The CDR3 here is CASSSYRVVMGVSGANVLTF. CDR3 sequence (DNA): TGTGCCAGCAGCTCCTACAGGGTGGTGATGGGGGTTTCTGGGGCCAACGTCCTGACTTTC.

This chain links TRBV5-6 with TRBJ2-4; a possible D gene is TRBD1 (6 bases). The V end was cut by 4 bases, the J end by 6 bases, with 20 bases between. This CDR3 contains 16 residues. Germline lookup yields CDR1 SGHDT and CDR2 YYEEEE. The DNA of the CDR3 is TGTGCCAGCAGCGCCGAACAGGGCCTTCTTGGAAACATTCAGTACTTC. Protein sequence: CASSAEQGLLGNIQYF.

This clonotype has a count of ten or more. The J gene is TRBJ1-2, the V gene TRBV7-3; unclear D gene. The CDR3 length is 13 residues. V lost 3 bases and J 2 bases, leaving 7 bases between the germline ends. Germline V CDR1 and CDR2: SGHTA, FQGTGA. CDR3 nucleotides: TGTGCCAGCAGCTTTAGGCCGAACTATGGCTACACCTTC. Residues: CASSFRPNYGYTF. Together with reference TRBV7-3 and TRBJ1-2, the CDR3 gives the full variable domain: GAGVSQTPSNKVTEKGKYVELRCDPISGHTALYWYRQSLGQGPEFLIYFQGTGAADDSGLPNDRFFAVRPEGSVSTLKIQRTERGDSAVYLCASSFRPNYGYTFGSGTRLTVV.

This clonotype was recorded at least ten times. The CDR3: CASSLVRSGNEQFF. Here the CDR3 DNA reads TGTGCCAGCAGCTTAGTAAGGTCTGGGAATGAGCAGTTCTTC. The chain combines TRBV7-2 with TRBJ2-1; D gene ambiguous. The CDR3 is 14 residues long. Germline V lookup: CDR1 SGHTA, CDR2 FQGNSA. Trimming shortened V by 1 base and J by 7 bases, and 11 bases separated the two germline ends.

This clonotype was counted only a few times. V usage is TRBV30 and J usage is TRBJ2-2; D is undetermined. Trimming stripped 0 bases from V and 4 bases from J, with 6 bases between. Germline-derived CDR1 and CDR2 are GTSNPN and SVGIG (reference sequence). The CDR3 is 13 residues long. The CDR3 protein is CAWSVGPTGELFF. In DNA, the CDR3 is TGTGCCTGGAGTGTCGGTCCCACCGGGGAGCTGTTTTTT.

This clonotype was seen more than once but under ten times. The chain links TRBV14 to TRBJ2-7, with D perhaps matching TRBD2 (5 bases). CDR3 length: 14 residues. V was pared by 2 bases and J by 2 bases, with 10 bases between. Germline V gene data show CDR1 as SGHDN and CDR2 as FVKESK. The CDR3 spells CASSQLTGTYEQYF. CDR3 in DNA: TGTGCCAGCAGCCAACTAACGGGGACCTACGAGCAGTACTTC.

At least ten counts were recorded for this clonotype. The chain has TRBV7-8 and TRBJ1-5; the D is unclear. The germline CDR1 and CDR2 sequences are SGHVS and FQNEAQ. This CDR3 comprises 15 residues. V lost 1 base and J lost 2, with 9 bases in between. DNA for the CDR3: TGTGCCAGCAGCTTAGGGGGATTTGGCAATCAGCCCCAGCATTTT. It is translated as CASSLGGFGNQPQHF.

This clonotype came up many times. The chain couples TRBV7-2 to TRBJ1-5; the D gene is possibly TRBD1 (6 bases). The ends were cut back, 5 bases at V and 3 bases at J, with 14 bases in the middle. CDR1 is SGHTA and CDR2 is FQGNSA in the germline V gene. The CDR3 totals 15 residues. Written as DNA, the CDR3 is TGTGCCAGCAGCCCAACCCGGGACATCAATCAGCCCCAGCATTTT. As protein: CASSPTRDINQPQHF.

V and J are TRBV20-1 and TRBJ2-3; the D gene is possibly TRBD2 (7 bases). There are 15 residues in the CDR3. Deletions cut 4 bases from V and 2 bases from J, with 16 bases between. Germline V CDR1 and CDR2: DFQATT, SNEGSKA (reference sequence). CDR3 in amino acids: CSAILSGGNTDTQYF. The CDR3 DNA reads TGCAGTGCTATCTTGTCGGGGGGCAACACAGATACGCAGTATTTT.

Turning to this clonotype: This clone may be a read error of a much larger clone one base away. The chain combines TRBV7-6 with TRBJ1-6; D might be TRBD1 (5 bases). CDR1 and CDR2 (germline): SGHVS, FNYEAQ. CDR3 length equals 15 residues. CDR3 DNA sequence: TGTGCCAGTAGCCGGGACCTCAGCTATAATGCACCCCTCCACTTT. Translating it yields CASSRDLSYNAPLHF.

This clonotype was seen ten or more times. The chain is built from TRBV4-1 and TRBJ2-3, with 7 positions matching TRBD1. The ends lost 4 bases at V and 3 bases at J; junction bases unmatched: 10. The CDR3 has 16 residues. From germline, CDR1 is MGHRA and CDR2 YSYEKL. The CDR3 sequence is CASSLSPQGTTDTQYF. CDR3 in DNA: TGCGCCAGCAGCCTCTCCCCACAGGGGACAACAGATACGCAGTATTTT.

Concerning this clonotype: A much larger clone sits a single nucleotide away, making a read error possible. The rearrangement joins TRBV7-6 to TRBJ1-4; D gene unclear. V lost 3 bases to trimming and J lost 1 base, with 12 bases between them. Germline values: CDR1 SGHVS, CDR2 FNYEAQ. The CDR3 consists of 16 residues. Here the CDR3 reads CASSFSQPITNEKLFF. CDR3 nucleotide sequence: TGTGCCAGCAGCTTTAGCCAGCCGATAACTAATGAAAAACTGTTTTTT. Filled out from reference TRBV7-6 and TRBJ1-4, the complete variable domain reads GAGVSQSPRYKVTKRGQDVALRCDPISGHVSLYWYRQALGQGPEFLTYFNYEAQQDKSGLPNDRFSAERPEGSISTLTIQRTEQRDSAMYRCASSFSQPITNEKLFFGSGTQLSVL.

There are many counts of this clonotype. The rearrangement links TRBV7-6 to TRBJ2-3; no clear D. CDR1 and CDR2 from the germline V gene are SGHVS and FNYEAQ. The ends were cut back, 4 bases at V and 5 bases at J, with 19 bases in the middle. The CDR3 is 16 amino acids. CDR3 residues: CASSSLPPPVGDTQYF. As DNA, the CDR3 is TGTGCCAGCAGCTCCCTCCCGCCACCAGTGGGAGATACGCAGTATTTT.

In nucleotides, the CDR3 is TGTGCCAGCAGCGCCCAGGGGGGTCCCTACAATGAGCAGTTCTTC. Translation: CASSAQGGPYNEQFF. The genes are TRBV9 and TRBJ2-1, with D perhaps matching TRBD1 (7 bases). This CDR3 is 15 amino acids long. In germline, CDR1 is SGDLS, CDR2 YYNGEE. V dropped 3 bases and J dropped 2 bases, with 12 bases sitting between them.

The CDR3 DNA follows: TGTGCCAGCAGTTACTGGGGCAGAACTGAAGCTTTCTTT. Translated, it gives CASSYWGRTEAFF. This sequence joins TRBV6-6 and TRBJ1-1, with D perhaps matching TRBD1 (5 bases). The CDR3 has 13 amino acids. Trimming shortened V by 1 base and J by 5 bases, and 8 bases separated the two germline ends. The germline V gene has CDR1 MNHNY and CDR2 SVGAGI (reference sequence).

The table lists this clonotype with many counts. The V and J genes are TRBV7-9 and TRBJ2-7; 7 nucleotides agree with TRBD2. The CDR3 is made up of 19 amino acids. CDR1 SEHNR and CDR2 FQNEAQ come from the germline V gene (reference sequence). V trimming: 5 bases; J trimming: 2 bases; junction bases outside the gene matches: 21. The CDR3 region has the DNA TGTGCCAGCAGCCCCCCCCCGGCTAGCGGAACCACTTGGACCTACGAGCAGTACTTC. It yields the protein CASSPPPASGTTWTYEQYF.